Presented here are 12 T cell receptor beta chains from one specimen sequenced in a study of shared clonotypes between healthy human individuals. TCRdb's copy holds only in-frame clones and misses some; the assay was immunoSEQ multiplex PCR. The sample has some 2,100,000 clones; more than 90% are singletons. Material: naive CD4+ T cells sorted from blood. The subset: CD45RA+ positively selected. Receptors originate from a man aged 18 to 30 in good health.

The CDR3, as DNA: TGTGCCAGCACTTCCGGGACTAGCGGGAGACTAGATACGCAGTATTTT. Translation: CASTSGTSGRLDTQYF. V and J are TRBV25-1 and TRBJ2-3, with 14 bases identical to TRBD2. J was trimmed by 5 bases and V by 7 bases; bases with no gene match: 8. The germline V gene encodes CDR1 MGHDK and CDR2 SYGVNS. The CDR3 covers 16 residues.

V and J are TRBV28 and TRBJ1-4, with a tentative D call TRBD1 (6 bases). V dropped 1 base and J dropped 2 bases, with 11 bases sitting between them. This CDR3 spans 16 amino acids. CDR1 and CDR2 from the germline V gene are MDHEN and SYDVKM. The CDR3 sequence is CASSLSGVGTNEKLFF. In DNA, the CDR3 is TGTGCCAGCAGTTTATCAGGGGTTGGCACTAATGAAAAACTGTTTTTT.

A remark on this clone: Different DNA sequences within this sample yield the same CDR3. The V call is TRBV19, the J call TRBJ2-3, with unresolved D. Germline V CDR1 and CDR2: LNHDA, SQIVND (reference sequence). Trimming left V 3 bases short and J 5 bases short, with 9 bases between. The CDR3 sequence is 13 residues long. This chain's CDR3 is CASSIGLGDTQYF. In DNA form, the CDR3 reads TGTGCCAGTAGTATCGGGCTAGGAGATACGCAGTATTTT. Complete variable domain (other parts from reference TRBV19 and TRBJ2-3): DGGITQSPKYLFRKEGQNVTLSCEQNLNHDAMYWYRQDPGQGLRLIYYSQIVNDFQKGDIAEGYSVSREKKESFPLTVTSAQKNPTAFYLCASSIGLGDTQYFGPGTRLTVL.

The chain employs TRBV25-1 and TRBJ1-5; D is unresolved. The CDR3 loop spans 12 amino acids. The germline V and J ends were trimmed by 4 bases and 4 bases, with 5 bases remaining between them. Germline values: CDR1 MGHDK, CDR2 SYGVNS. CDR3: CASSGNNQPQHF. CDR3 coding DNA: TGTGCCAGCAGTGGGAATAATCAGCCCCAGCATTTT.

Worth noting for this clone: This may come from a read error, since a much larger clone is one base off. This chain uses TRBV6-5 with TRBJ2-7; maybe TRBD1 (6 bases). The V gene lost 5 bases and the J gene lost 5 bases, with 7 bases spanning the gap. The CDR3 is 11 residues long. Germline assignment: CDR1 MNHEY and CDR2 SVGAGI. The CDR3 loop is CASSNRDEQYF. CDR3 DNA: TGTGCCAGCAGTAACAGGGACGAGCAGTACTTC.

The gene calls are TRBV6-4 and TRBJ2-2; the D is unclear. V shed 4 bases and J shed 1 base, with 10 bases lying between them. CDR1 and CDR2 (germline): MRHNA, SNTAGT. This CDR3 comprises 15 residues. Here the CDR3 DNA reads TGTGCCAGCAGTGCCAAGTCAGGGAACACCGGGGAGCTGTTTTTT. As protein: CASSAKSGNTGELFF.

The rearrangement joins TRBV6-1 to TRBJ2-3; D possibly corresponds to TRBD2 (5 bases). Trimming left V 8 bases short and J 2 bases short, with 17 bases between. This CDR3 comprises 15 residues. Germline CDR1 is MNHNS and CDR2 is SASEGT. The CDR3 loop is CASGLAPAHTDTQYF. Here the CDR3 DNA reads TGTGCCAGCGGCCTAGCCCCCGCGCACACAGATACGCAGTATTTT.

The V and J genes are TRBV5-6 and TRBJ1-4; tentatively, D is TRBD1 (6 bases). The CDR3 has 14 amino acids. Trimming removed 5 bases from V and 6 bases from J, with 14 bases in between. CDR1 is SGHDT, CDR2 YYEEEE, per germline. The CDR3: CASSRQGSDEKLFF. CDR3 bases: TGTGCCAGCAGTCGGCAGGGGTCGGATGAAAAACTGTTTTTT.

The J gene is TRBJ1-2, the V gene TRBV5-1, with 10 bases aligning to TRBD1. Germline lookup yields CDR1 SGHRS and CDR2 YFSETQ. J lost 7 bases, V lost 4 bases, and 10 bases had no gene match. The CDR3 contains 15 residues. In DNA, the CDR3 is TGCGCCAGCAGCGCCACCGGGACAGGGGATCCTGGCTACACCTTC. As protein: CASSATGTGDPGYTF.

V and J are TRBV27 and TRBJ2-7; 7 bases fit TRBD1. CDR3 length equals 15 residues. In germline, CDR1 is MNHEY, CDR2 SMNVEV (reference sequence). The ends lost 5 bases at V and 3 bases at J; junction bases unmatched: 10. DNA for the CDR3: TGTGCCAGCAGTAAAGGGACAGCTCATCTCTACGAGCAGTACTTC. It codes for CASSKGTAHLYEQYF.

V gene TRBV28 combines with J gene TRBJ1-6; 10 bases fit TRBD1. Germline CDR1 reads MDHEN; CDR2 reads SYDVKM. The V gene end was trimmed by 7 bases and the J gene end by 7 bases; junction bases not matched to a gene: 13. This CDR3 contains 17 residues. The CDR3 loop is CASTRDRGFGLNSPLHF. CDR3 nucleotide sequence: TGTGCCAGCACCAGGGACAGGGGCTTCGGGCTAAATTCACCCCTCCACTTT.

The V gene is TRBV18, the J gene TRBJ1-2; the D gene is possibly TRBD1 (6 bases). CDR3 size: 13 residues. V was pared by 6 bases and J by 0 bases, with 8 bases between. Germline V CDR1 and CDR2: KGHSH, LQKENI. CDR3 DNA: TGTGCCAGCTCGTCAGGGGCTAACTATGGCTACACCTTC. Translation gives CASSSGANYGYTF. Based on the CDR3 plus reference TRBV18 and TRBJ1-2, the full variable domain is NAGVMQNPRHLVRRRGQEARLRCSPMKGHSHVYWYRQLPEEGLKFMVYLQKENIIDESGMPKERFSAEFPKEGPSILRIQQVVRGDSAAYFCASSSGANYGYTFGSGTRLTVV.